This TCR beta chain was captured in a study of T cell responses to AZD1222 COVID-19 vaccine (dated by TCRdb to about 2021). Study-level background: AZD1222 recipients whose second dose came at about 4 weeks and those whose second dose came at about 12 weeks were combined into one group, since spike-specific TCR depth and breadth did not differ between the two schedules. A total of around 240 trial participants underwent TCR sequencing, of whom 207 had received two doses of AZD1222 and some 25 had received two doses of the MenACWY control vaccine. Trial participants were enrolled by age into 18-55, 56-69 and 70-plus year subgroups, with around 150, 28 and 57 TCR-sequenced participants respectively.

The CDR3 runs 17 amino acids, cysteine and phenylalanine included. Of the read, only the CDR3 DNA is kept; its 51 bases are in frame from base 1. Clipping removes 5 bases from V and 1 base from J, with 11 as the unmatched junction base count. The germline V gene (reference sequence) sets CDR1 to SEHNR and CDR2 to FQNEAQ. Study-level results and caveats: The whole spike protein was spanned by vaccine-associated CD4 TCRs, and dominant responses were seen in regions 160-218 and 743-854. After two AZD1222 doses, spike-specific TCR breadth and depth were significantly higher than at day 0 and than in MenACWY recipients. No day 14 peak-response samples were available, so repertoires were characterized only after the peak T cell response. Nearly half of unique spike-specific TCRs reportedly recognized epitopes outside regions mutated in the B.1.351 and B.1.1.7 variants. Conclusions about previously exposed vaccinees were limited because only a handful of AZD1222 recipients were SARS-CoV-2 seropositive at baseline. Participants were mostly white British, with more females than males. The authors suggested clonal diversity may have been underestimated. In the small 56-69-year group, the increase in depth fell short of significance, most likely because of low power.

The time point label corresponds to: baseline before first vaccination. Vaccinee samples came from UK trials COV001 and COV002, including a single-blind randomized controlled phase 2/3 trial of AZD1222 (ChAdOx1 nCoV-19) in healthy adults. For TCRbeta chain sequencing, PBMC samples were collected from trial participants at day 0 and at day 28 after the second dose. On this clone: Its antigen remains unidentified. The input lacks base qualities; no much larger clone sits a single base away.

The CDR3 regions of human TCRbeta chains were analyzed by immunosequencing. Per the authors' processing: TCRs in the repertoires were compared against a reference library of SARS-CoV-2-specific TCRs that had been generated with the MIRA antigen-specificity platform. Breadth was defined as the fraction of unique TCRs that were SARS-CoV-2-associated, and depth was defined as the fraction of total T cells that were SARS-CoV-2-associated. Using the MIRA data, each spike-specific TCR was mapped to the spike region that the TCR reacts to and placed in a CD4 or CD8 class. Log10-transformed breadth and depth values were compared by one-way ANOVA with Sidak's multiple comparisons tests. TCRdb retrieved this table from immuneACCESS and kept in-frame rearrangements only. Not all clones are present; in checked studies, unresolved V genes account for under half, and no reason is known for the remainder. V, J and clone size are those of that table, while D and trimming were read from the DNA. The sample table lists 95,000 to 150,000 clones, 80% to 95% of them with a count of one. In total, the top ten clones hold approximately 1% of the sample.

This material consisted of peripheral blood, taken on day 0 of AZD1222 vaccination. The sequence links TRBV7-9 to TRBJ1-2; 9 bases in the middle match TRBD1. This clonotype was sampled from an adult in good health. The nucleotide sequence is TGTGCCAGCAGCCCTTGGACAGGGGAGGCAGTTAACTATGGCTACACCTTC. Translated, this gives CASSPWTGEAVNYGYTF.